These 2 T cell receptor beta chains share one sample of origin, sequenced in a study of CD8 T cells in ankylosing spondylitis. Overall study findings and caveats: Among TCR beta sequences, a motif of several highly homologous variants appeared characteristic of ankylosing spondylitis blood.

TCRdb passed the 5' RACE reads through MiXCR, listing each CDR3 protein once. The sample lists some 400,000 distinct CDR3 sequences, about 22% seen once, with about 15% in the top ten. These receptors are not linked to any known antigen. The sequenced sample was blood, either unsorted or a sorted T cell fraction (not recorded which). The receptors stem from a male donor with ankylosing spondylitis.

The chain is built from TRBV2 and TRBJ1-2, with 7 bases lining up with TRBD1. V was clipped by 6 bases and J by 8 bases; unmatched bases: 15. Germline CDR1 and CDR2: SNHLY and FYNNEI. There are 15 residues in the CDR3. CDR3 in DNA: TGTGCCAGCAGGTGGGACAGATCTTTCGCGGTAGGCTACACCTTC. Its protein is CASRWDRSFAVGYTF.

This clonotype occurred a few times. This chain links TRBV30 with TRBJ1-1, with D hard to call. CDR1 GTSNPN and CDR2 SVGIG come from the germline V gene (reference sequence). The CDR3 runs 14 residues. Trimming stripped 4 bases from V and 0 bases from J, with 12 bases between. CDR3 DNA sequence: TGTGCCTGGAATCCTTCACGTATGAACACTGAAGCTTTCTTT. Protein sequence: CAWNPSRMNTEAFF. Filled out from reference TRBV30 and TRBJ1-1, the complete variable domain reads SQTIHQWPATLVQPVGSPLSLECTVEGTSNPNLYWYRQAAGRGLQLLFYSVGIGQISSEVPQNLSASRPQDRQFILSSKKLLLSDSGFYLCAWNPSRMNTEAFFGQGTRLTVV.